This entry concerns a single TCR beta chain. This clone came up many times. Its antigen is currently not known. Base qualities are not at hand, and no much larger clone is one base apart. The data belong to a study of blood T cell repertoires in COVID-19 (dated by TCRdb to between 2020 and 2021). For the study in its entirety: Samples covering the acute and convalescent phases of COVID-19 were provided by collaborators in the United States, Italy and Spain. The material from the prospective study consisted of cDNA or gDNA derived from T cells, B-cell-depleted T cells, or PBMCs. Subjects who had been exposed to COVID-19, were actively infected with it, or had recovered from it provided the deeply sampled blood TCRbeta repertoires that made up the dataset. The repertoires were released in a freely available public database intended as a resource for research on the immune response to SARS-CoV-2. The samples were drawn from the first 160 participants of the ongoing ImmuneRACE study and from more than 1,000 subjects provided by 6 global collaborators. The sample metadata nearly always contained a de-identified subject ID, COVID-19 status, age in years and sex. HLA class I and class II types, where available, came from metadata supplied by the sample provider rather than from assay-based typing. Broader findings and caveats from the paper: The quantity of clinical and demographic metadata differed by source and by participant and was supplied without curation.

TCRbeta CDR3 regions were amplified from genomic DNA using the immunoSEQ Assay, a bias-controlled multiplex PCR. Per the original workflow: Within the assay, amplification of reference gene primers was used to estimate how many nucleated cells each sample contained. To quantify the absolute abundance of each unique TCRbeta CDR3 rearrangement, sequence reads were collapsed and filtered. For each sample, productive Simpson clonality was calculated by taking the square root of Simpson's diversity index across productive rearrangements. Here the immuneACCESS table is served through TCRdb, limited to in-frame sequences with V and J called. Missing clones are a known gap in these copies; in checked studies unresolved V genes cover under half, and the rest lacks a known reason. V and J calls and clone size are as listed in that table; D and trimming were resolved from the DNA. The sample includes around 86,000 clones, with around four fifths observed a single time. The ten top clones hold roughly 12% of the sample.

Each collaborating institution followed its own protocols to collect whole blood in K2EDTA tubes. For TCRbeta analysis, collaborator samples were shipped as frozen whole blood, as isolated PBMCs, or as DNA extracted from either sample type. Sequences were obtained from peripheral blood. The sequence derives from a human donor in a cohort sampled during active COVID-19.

The CDR3 protein sequence reads: CSASSGSLSEQYF. At the DNA level, the sequence is TGCAGTGCTAGTAGCGGGAGTCTCAGCGAGCAGTACTTC. This sequence uses TRBV20-1 and TRBJ2-7, and TRBD2 matches 9 of the central bases. The CDR3 runs 13 residues from the cysteine to the phenylalanine. The only DNA kept is the CDR3, 39 bases in frame from the first base. According to the germline V gene (reference sequence), CDR1 reads DFQATT and CDR2 reads SNEGSKA. Trimming leaves V shorter by 3 bases and J shorter by 6 bases, with the junction holding 6 bases beyond the gene matches.